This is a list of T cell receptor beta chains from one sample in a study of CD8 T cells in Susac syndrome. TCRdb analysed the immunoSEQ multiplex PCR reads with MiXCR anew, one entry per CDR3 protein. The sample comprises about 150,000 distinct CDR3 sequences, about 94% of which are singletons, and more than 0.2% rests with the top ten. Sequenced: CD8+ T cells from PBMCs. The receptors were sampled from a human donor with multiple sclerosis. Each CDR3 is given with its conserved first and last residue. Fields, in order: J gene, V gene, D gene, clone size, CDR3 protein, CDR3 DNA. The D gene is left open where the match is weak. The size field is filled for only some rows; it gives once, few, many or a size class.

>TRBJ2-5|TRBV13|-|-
CASSLSGEEETQYF
TGTGCCAGCAGCTTGAGTGGCGAGGAAGAGACCCAGTACTTC
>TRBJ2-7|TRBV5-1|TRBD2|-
CASSLKLAGGSYEQYF
TGCGCCAGCAGCTTGAAACTAGCGGGGGGGTCCTACGAGCAGTACTTC
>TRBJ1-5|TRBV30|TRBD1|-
CAWSTGGLQPQHF
TGTGCCTGGAGTACAGGGGGCTTGCAGCCCCAGCATTTT
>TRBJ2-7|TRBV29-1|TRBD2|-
CSFFGGKESYEQYF
TGCAGCTTTTTCGGGGGGAAGGAGTCCTACGAGCAGTACTTC
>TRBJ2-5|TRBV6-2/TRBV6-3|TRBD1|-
CAGHRDSEETQYF
TGTGCCGGGCACCGGGACAGCGAAGAGACCCAGTACTTC
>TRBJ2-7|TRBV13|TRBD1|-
CASSLGDRDEQYF
TGTGCCAGCAGCTTAGGGGACAGGGATGAGCAGTACTTC
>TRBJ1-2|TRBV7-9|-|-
CASSLSGSYYGYTF
TGTGCCAGCAGCCTTTCGGGCAGCTACTATGGCTACACCTTC
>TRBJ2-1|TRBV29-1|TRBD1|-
CSGGQASYNEQFF
TGCAGCGGCGGACAGGCCTCCTACAATGAGCAGTTCTTC
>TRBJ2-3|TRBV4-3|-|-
CASSQERWDTQYF
TGCGCCAGCAGCCAAGAGCGATGGGATACGCAGTATTTT
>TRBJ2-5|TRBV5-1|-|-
CASSSEGAVETQYF
TGCGCCAGCAGCTCCGAAGGCGCCGTCGAGACCCAGTACTTC
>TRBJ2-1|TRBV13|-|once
CASSPRGERISNEQFF
TGTGCCAGCAGCCCCCGCGGGGAAAGAATCAGCAATGAGCAGTTCTTC
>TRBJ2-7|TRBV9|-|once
CASSPIGGTPMNEQYF
TGTGCCAGCAGCCCAATTGGGGGGACCCCTATGAACGAGCAGTACTTC